A single sample gave rise to the 32 T cell receptor beta chains below, sequenced in a study of TIL therapy for anti-PD-1-resistant metastatic lung cancer (dated by TCRdb to about 2021). According to the study, the label for this sample's time point signals: pre-treatment sample, taken before nivolumab and TIL therapy. TCR beta CDR3 regions were amplified from genomic DNA by bias-controlled multiplex PCR with the immunoSEQ v3 hsTCRB kit. The immuneACCESS repertoire file appears here via TCRdb, limited to in-frame rearrangements. These files lack a portion of the clones; in checked studies, under half of the deficit traces to unresolved V genes, and the cause of the others is not known. The table for this sample lists 60,000 or so clones; around 63% of them were counted only once. The ten top clones hold around 6.1% of the sample. The material was blood, obtained at baseline. Receptor source: a person aged 25-80 years with non-small cell lung cancer.

The chain employs TRBV21-1 and TRBJ2-7; the table names TRBD1, a call not compared with the DNA. TRBV21-1 is a recognized pseudogene. This CDR3 is built from 16 residues. Here the CDR3 reads CASSNSRTGKMGEQYF. The CDR3 bases are TGTGCCAGCAGCAATTCTAGGACAGGGAAAATGGGCGAGCAGTACTTC.

The chain employs TRBV13 and TRBJ2-3, with 7 bases identical to TRBD1. The CDR3 has 14 amino acids. V shed 5 bases, J shed 3 bases, and the junction held 5 bases outside the gene matches. Germline lookup yields CDR1 PRHDT and CDR2 FYEKMQ (reference sequence). The CDR3 DNA reads as TGTGCCAGCAGCCTCAGACAGGGTACAGATACGCAGTATTTT. Translation gives CASSLRQGTDTQYF.

This rearrangement joins TRBV28 to TRBJ2-3, with D hard to call. V was trimmed by 2 bases and J by 1 base, leaving 7 bases between them. Germline V gives CDR1 MDHEN, CDR2 SYDVKM. The CDR3 covers 14 residues. CDR3 sequence: CASSLPLGTDTQYF. The DNA for the CDR3 is TGTGCCAGCAGTTTACCACTGGGCACAGATACGCAGTATTTT.

This clone was recorded a few times. The chain couples TRBV7-9 to TRBJ2-7; maybe TRBD1 (7 bases). The germline V gene encodes CDR1 SEHNR and CDR2 FQNEAQ (reference sequence). The CDR3 is 15 residues long. Trimming left V 5 bases short and J 3 bases short, with 17 bases between. Here the CDR3 reads CASSPEGAYFYEQYF. In DNA form, the CDR3 reads TGTGCCAGCAGCCCGGAGGGGGCCTATTTCTACGAGCAGTACTTC.

This chain joins TRBV7-9 and TRBJ1-2; perhaps TRBD1 as D (5 bases). Trimming cost V 4 bases and J 4 bases, with 16 bases left between them. The CDR3 loop spans 15 amino acids. Germline V CDR1 and CDR2: SEHNR, FQNEAQ (reference sequence). CDR3 DNA: TGTGCCAGCAGCTCCTCCACAAACAGGATCTATGGCTACACCTTC. Translated, it gives CASSSSTNRIYGYTF.

The chain couples TRBV6-1 to TRBJ2-1, with D possibly being TRBD1 (6 bases). Germline V gene sequence: CDR1 MNHNS, CDR2 SASEGT. The CDR3 runs 14 residues. V gave up 7 bases and J gave up 7 bases, with 17 bases separating them. The CDR3 sequence is CASNGQGSSNEQFF. The CDR3 nucleotides are TGTGCCAGCAACGGGCAGGGGAGTTCGAATGAGCAGTTCTTC.

J is TRBJ1-1 and V is TRBV11-3; TRBD1 matches 9 bases. The CDR3 extends over 15 amino acids. The V gene end was trimmed by 5 bases and the J gene end by 8 bases; junction bases not matched to a gene: 12. The germline CDR1 and CDR2 sequences are SGHNT and YENEEA. The CDR3 is CASSPTTGGFGEAFF. In nucleotides, the CDR3 is TGTGCCAGCAGCCCAACGACAGGGGGATTTGGCGAAGCTTTCTTT.

The chain recombines TRBV9 with TRBJ2-3; possibly TRBD2 for D (7 bases). The germline V and J ends were trimmed by 4 bases and 4 bases, with 10 bases remaining between them. Per the germline V gene, CDR1 is SGDLS and CDR2 is YYNGEE. This CDR3 contains 13 residues. CDR3 loop: CASSIGGADTQYF. CDR3 coding DNA: TGTGCCAGCAGCATAGGGGGGGCAGATACGCAGTATTTT.

The CDR3 region is CASSLDNGGGYTF. Written as DNA, the CDR3 is TGTGCCAGCAGCCTGGACAACGGGGGGGGCTACACCTTC. This chain uses TRBV6-1 with TRBJ1-2, with D maybe TRBD1 (5 bases). The CDR3 length is 13 residues. The germline V gene has CDR1 MNHNS and CDR2 SASEGT. Trimming took off 6 bases at V and 8 bases at J, with 16 bases between the two ends.

The chain links TRBV6-5 to TRBJ1-1; D may be TRBD1 (5 bases). The V end was cut by 7 bases, the J end by 2 bases, with 8 bases between. The CDR3 length is 12 residues. Germline lookup yields CDR1 MNHEY and CDR2 SVGAGI. CDR3 residues: CASKTVNTEAFF. The DNA of the CDR3 is TGTGCCAGCAAGACAGTCAACACTGAAGCTTTCTTT.

The chain carries TRBV10-3 and TRBJ1-6, with D possibly being TRBD1 (5 bases). CDR3 length: 13 residues. V was shortened by 9 bases and J by 2 bases, with 8 bases between the two germline ends. CDR1 is ENHRY, CDR2 SYGVKD, per germline. The chain's CDR3 is CAIRGTYNSPLHF. The CDR3 region has the DNA TGTGCCATTAGGGGCACCTATAATTCACCCCTCCACTTT.

The J gene is TRBJ2-1, the V gene TRBV11-2; 9 positions agree with TRBD2. Germline V lookup: CDR1 SGHAT, CDR2 FQNNGV. The junction had 7 bases not matched to a gene; V was cut back by 5 bases and J by 2 bases. This CDR3 is 16 amino acids long. CDR3 loop: CASSPMGGRAYNEQFF. CDR3 bases: TGTGCCAGCAGCCCGATGGGCGGGAGGGCCTACAATGAGCAGTTCTTC.

Comments on this clone: This specimen includes other DNA sequences encoding the same CDR3. J is TRBJ1-1 and V is TRBV19; TRBD1 agrees at 7 bases. CDR3 size: 14 residues. Germline V gene data show CDR1 as LNHDA and CDR2 as SQIVND (reference sequence). After removal of 1 base from V and 3 bases from J, the junction contained 2 bases not matched to a gene. CDR3 sequence: CASSIGQGYTEAFF. For the CDR3, the DNA is TGTGCCAGTAGTATAGGACAGGGATACACTGAAGCTTTCTTT.

The chain carries TRBV6-6 and TRBJ2-7; either TRBD1 or TRBD2 may supply D (5 bases each). CDR1 MNHNY and CDR2 SVGAGI come from the germline V gene (reference sequence). The CDR3 covers 16 residues. Trimming stripped 5 bases from V and 2 bases from J, with 19 bases between. This CDR3 reads CASSPQGVGTAYEQYF. DNA of the CDR3: TGTGCCAGCAGTCCGCAGGGTGTCGGGACCGCCTACGAGCAGTACTTC.

This chain connects TRBV7-9 to TRBJ2-5, with 9 positions matching TRBD1. There are 13 residues in the CDR3. Per germline, CDR1 SEHNR and CDR2 FQNEAQ (reference sequence). V shed 5 bases and J 5 bases; nucleotides not matched to a gene: 3. The CDR3 is CASSRDRVETQYF. In DNA form, the CDR3 reads TGTGCCAGCAGCAGGGACAGGGTGGAGACCCAGTACTTC.

The genes are TRBV7-9 and TRBJ2-7; 13 bases map to TRBD2. Trimming removed 5 bases from V and 0 bases from J; junction bases left unmatched: 7. Germline V gives CDR1 SEHNR, CDR2 FQNEAQ (reference sequence). The CDR3 covers 17 residues. The DNA of the CDR3 is TGTGCCAGCAGCGCCGGGACTAGCGGGAAGGGCTCCTACGAGCAGTACTTC. It codes for CASSAGTSGKGSYEQYF.

There are a few counts of this clone. The rearrangement uses TRBV6-1 and TRBJ1-1; a weak D match, TRBD1 (5 bases). Germline loops: CDR1 MNHNS, CDR2 SASEGT. The CDR3 has 13 residues. Deletions cut 2 bases from V and 2 bases from J, with 6 bases between. The CDR3 is CASSEQGNTEAFF. The CDR3 DNA follows: TGTGCCAGCAGTGAACAGGGAAACACTGAAGCTTTCTTT.

The V gene is TRBV6-1, the J gene TRBJ2-2; D possibly uses TRBD1 or TRBD2 (5 bases each). Germline V gene lookup returns CDR1 MNHNS and CDR2 SASEGT. CDR3 length: 15 residues. The V gene lost 9 bases and the J gene lost 1 base, with 15 bases spanning the gap. The CDR3 DNA sequence: TGTGCCAGGTTAGGTGGGGGAAGGAACACCGGGGAGCTGTTTTTT. It codes for CARLGGGRNTGELFF.

The chain is built from TRBV6-5 and TRBJ1-2; D remains ambiguous. V was pared by 7 bases and J by 0 bases, with 12 bases between. Per the germline V gene, CDR1 is MNHEY and CDR2 is SVGAGI. This CDR3 spans 14 amino acids. Here the CDR3 reads CASTQTRSNYGYTF. CDR3 bases: TGTGCCAGCACTCAGACACGCTCTAACTATGGCTACACCTTC.

V and J are TRBV11-2 and TRBJ2-2; TRBD1 is a possible D gene (6 bases). The CDR3 spans 15 residues. CDR1 is SGHAT and CDR2 is FQNNGV in the germline V gene. Trimming took 4 bases from V and 3 from J, leaving 12 bases between them. CDR3: CASSSNPGDTGELFF. The CDR3, as DNA: TGTGCCAGCAGCTCCAACCCAGGGGACACCGGGGAGCTGTTTTTT.

The chain couples TRBV9 to TRBJ2-7, with no clear D. From germline, CDR1 is SGDLS and CDR2 YYNGEE. The ends were cut back, 0 bases at V and 5 bases at J, with 12 bases in the middle. The CDR3 covers 14 residues. The CDR3 spells CASSVGSPANEQYF. The CDR3 DNA reads TGTGCCAGCAGCGTAGGGTCCCCGGCAAACGAGCAGTACTTC.

The gene calls are TRBV6-1 and TRBJ1-2; D may be TRBD1 (6 bases). The V end was cut by 3 bases, the J end by 8 bases, with 16 bases between. Looked up from germline, CDR1 is MNHNS and CDR2 is SASEGT. The CDR3 contains 14 residues. The DNA of the CDR3 is TGTGCCAGCAGTGACGGGGGACAATGGAGCGGCTACACCTTC. This sequence encodes CASSDGGQWSGYTF.

CDR3 amino acids: CASSSRGTSYGYTF. In DNA, the CDR3 is TGTGCCAGCAGTTCCCGGGGGACTAGCTATGGCTACACCTTC. This chain links TRBV28 with TRBJ1-2; the D gene is possibly TRBD1 (5 bases). This CDR3 contains 14 residues. Trimming left V 4 bases short and J 4 bases short, with 13 bases between. Germline loops: CDR1 MDHEN, CDR2 SYDVKM.

This clone was recorded a few times. V usage is TRBV10-3 and J usage is TRBJ1-2; D remains unclear. This CDR3 contains 14 residues. Germline assignment: CDR1 ENHRY and CDR2 SYGVKD. V was cut by 5 bases and J by 3 bases, with 13 bases left in between. The CDR3 loop is CAISFDAADYGYTF. In DNA form, the CDR3 reads TGTGCCATCAGTTTTGACGCGGCGGACTATGGCTACACCTTC.

The V and J genes are TRBV7-6 and TRBJ2-2, with a weak D call TRBD1 (8 bases). This CDR3 comprises 16 residues. The V and J ends lost 5 bases and 5 bases respectively, with 18 bases between them. Germline CDR1 SGHVS, CDR2 FNYEAQ. The CDR3 nucleotides are TGTGCCAGCAGCACAGAGGGAGGGACAGGTACCGGGGAGCTGTTTTTT. Translation gives CASSTEGGTGTGELFF. Combining the CDR3 with reference TRBV7-6 and TRBJ2-2 gives the whole variable domain GAGVSQSPRYKVTKRGQDVALRCDPISGHVSLYWYRQALGQGPEFLTYFNYEAQQDKSGLPNDRFSAERPEGSISTLTIQRTEQRDSAMYRCASSTEGGTGTGELFFGEGSRLTVL.

The chain joins TRBV10-2 to TRBJ2-7, with D unresolved. The germline CDR1 and CDR2 sequences are WSHSY and SAAADI. The CDR3 is 11 amino acids. V was clipped by 8 bases and J by 0 bases, with 5 bases between them. The CDR3 coding sequence is TGCGCCAGCGGGGACTCCTACGAGCAGTACTTC. The encoded protein is CASGDSYEQYF.

The chain joins TRBV27 to TRBJ1-2; D perhaps matches TRBD1 (5 bases). Trimming stripped 8 bases from V and 5 bases from J, with 30 bases between. The CDR3 is 18 residues long. CDR1 is MNHEY and CDR2 is SMNVEV in the germline V gene (reference sequence). The CDR3 coding sequence is TGTGCCAGCGGAAAATTTGTTAATAGGATGCAGGGCGAATATGGCTACACCTTC. Protein product: CASGKFVNRMQGEYGYTF.

This rearrangement joins TRBV7-6 to TRBJ2-2; D remains ambiguous. Between the trimmed V and J ends, which lost 2 bases and 4 bases, there was a span of 8 bases. The length of the CDR3 is 14 residues. The germline V gene has CDR1 SGHVS and CDR2 FNYEAQ. The CDR3 loop reads CASSLQPATGELFF. The CDR3 DNA reads as TGTGCCAGCAGCTTACAACCTGCCACCGGGGAGCTGTTTTTT.

V and J are TRBV27 and TRBJ2-7; 10 bases are a match to TRBD2. The CDR3 is 15 residues long. Germline values: CDR1 MNHEY, CDR2 SMNVEV (reference sequence). V lost 3 bases to trimming and J lost 2 bases; unmatched junction nucleotides: 4. The CDR3 here is CASSFGLAGAYEQYF. DNA of the CDR3: TGTGCCAGCAGTTTTGGGCTAGCGGGAGCCTACGAGCAGTACTTC.

The chain couples TRBV29-1 to TRBJ1-1; no definite D call. The CDR3 covers 14 residues. Trimming shortened V by 6 bases and J by 0 bases, and 14 bases separated the two germline ends. Germline V lookup: CDR1 SQVTM, CDR2 ANQGSEA. The CDR3 DNA reads TGCAGCGTCCTCCCCCCCGCAATGAACACTGAAGCTTTCTTT. Protein: CSVLPPAMNTEAFF. Full variable domain (rest looked up from reference TRBV29-1 and TRBJ1-1): SAVISQKPSRDICQRGTSLTIQCQVDSQVTMMFWYRQQPGQSLTLIATANQGSEATYESGFVIDKFPISRPNLTFSTLTVSNMSPEDSSIYLCSVLPPAMNTEAFFGQGTRLTVV.

The chain has TRBV4-2 and TRBJ2-1; TRBD2 agrees at 10 bases. CDR1 and CDR2 from the germline V gene are LGHNA and YNFKEQ. CDR3 length: 15 amino acids. With V trimmed by 4 bases and J by 4 bases, 4 bases remained unmatched. DNA of the CDR3: TGTGCCAGCAGCCCCTTTAGCGGGGGGTACAATGAGCAGTTCTTC. Translated: CASSPFSGGYNEQFF.

This chain joins TRBV9 and TRBJ1-2; D is uncertain. CDR1 SGDLS and CDR2 YYNGEE come from the germline V gene. This CDR3 contains 16 residues. V was trimmed by 0 bases and J by 5 bases, leaving 17 bases between them. CDR3 bases: TGTGCCAGCAGCGTAGGTGGGCAGGAAAAACTTTATGGCTACACCTTC. Amino acids: CASSVGGQEKLYGYTF.